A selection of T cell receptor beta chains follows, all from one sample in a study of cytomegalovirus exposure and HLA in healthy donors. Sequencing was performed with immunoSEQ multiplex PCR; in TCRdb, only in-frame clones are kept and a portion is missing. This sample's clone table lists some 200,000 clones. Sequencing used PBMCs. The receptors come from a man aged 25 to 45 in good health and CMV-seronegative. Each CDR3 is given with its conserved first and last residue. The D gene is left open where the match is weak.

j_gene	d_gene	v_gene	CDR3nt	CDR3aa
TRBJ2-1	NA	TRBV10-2	TGCGCCAGCAGTGAGACAAACAGGGGAGGAGAGCAGTTCTTC	CASSETNRGGEQFF
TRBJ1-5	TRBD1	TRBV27	TGTGCCAGCCAAAGTGGACAGGGTGATCAGCCCCAGCATTTT	CASQSGQGDQPQHF
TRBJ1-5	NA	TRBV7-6	TGTGCGGAAATTCGGACAGTTATCAATCAGCCCCAGCATTTT	CAEIRTVINQPQHF
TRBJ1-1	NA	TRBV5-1	TGCGCCAGCAGCTTGGCCGCGGAACAGCGGGCTTTCTTT	CASSLAAEQRAFF
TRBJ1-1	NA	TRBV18	TGTGCCAGCTCACCACCGTCAGGGAACACTGAAGCTTTCTTT	CASSPPSGNTEAFF
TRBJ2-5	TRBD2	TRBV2	TGTGCCAGCATCCCAGCGGGGGTAAAGACCCAGTACTTC	CASIPAGVKTQYF
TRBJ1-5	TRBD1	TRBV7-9	TGTGCCAGCAGCTCGACAGGGGATCAGCCCCAGCATTTT	CASSSTGDQPQHF
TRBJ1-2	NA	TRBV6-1	TGTGCCAGCAGTCCAACAGGGAACCCTTATGGCTACACCTTC	CASSPTGNPYGYTF
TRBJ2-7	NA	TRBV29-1	TGCAGCGTTGGGGAGCGTTCCTACGAGCAGTACTTC	CSVGERSYEQYF
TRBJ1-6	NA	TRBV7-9	TGTGCCAGCAGCTTAGGCCGAGGGGGATGGGATTCACCCCTCCACTTT	CASSLGRGGWDSPLHF